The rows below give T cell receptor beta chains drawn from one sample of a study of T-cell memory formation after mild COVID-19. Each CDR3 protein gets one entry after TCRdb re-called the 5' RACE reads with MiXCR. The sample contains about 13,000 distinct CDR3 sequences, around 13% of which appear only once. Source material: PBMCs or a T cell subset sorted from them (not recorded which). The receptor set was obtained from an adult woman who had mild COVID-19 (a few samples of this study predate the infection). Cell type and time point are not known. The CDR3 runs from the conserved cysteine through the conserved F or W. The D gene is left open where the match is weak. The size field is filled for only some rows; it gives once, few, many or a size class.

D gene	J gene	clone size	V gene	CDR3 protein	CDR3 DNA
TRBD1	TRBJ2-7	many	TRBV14	CASSQELTGGSYEQYF	TGTGCCAGCAGCCAGGAACTAACAGGGGGGTCCTACGAGCAGTACTTC
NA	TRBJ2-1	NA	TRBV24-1	CATSDLPRGTLISSYNEQFF	TGTGCCACCAGTGATTTGCCTCGGGGGACCCTGATAAGCTCCTACAATGAGCAGTTCTTC
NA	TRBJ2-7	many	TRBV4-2	CASSSRWESAYEQYF	TGTGCCAGCAGCTCCCGTTGGGAGTCGGCCTACGAGCAGTACTTC
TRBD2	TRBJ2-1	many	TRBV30	CAWSVFPSGGSSYNEQFF	TGTGCCTGGAGTGTATTTCCTAGCGGGGGAAGCTCCTACAATGAGCAGTTCTTC
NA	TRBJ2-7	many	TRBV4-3	CASSQDVPRLAPTYEQYF	TGCGCCAGCAGCCAAGATGTGCCCCGTTTAGCGCCGACCTACGAGCAGTACTTC
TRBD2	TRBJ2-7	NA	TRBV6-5	CASRGGYEQYF	TGTGCCAGCCGCGGGGGCTACGAGCAGTACTTC
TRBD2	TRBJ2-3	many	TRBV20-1	CSARVAGETDTQYF	TGCAGTGCTAGGGTAGCGGGAGAGACAGATACGCAGTATTTT
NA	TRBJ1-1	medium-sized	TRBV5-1	CASSLVANTEAFF	TGCGCCAGCAGCTTGGTAGCGAACACTGAAGCTTTCTTT
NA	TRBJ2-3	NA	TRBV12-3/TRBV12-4	CASSFRTAADTQYF	TGTGCCAGCAGTTTTAGGACGGCCGCAGATACGCAGTATTTT
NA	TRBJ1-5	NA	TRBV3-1	CASSQDINQPQHF	TGTGCCAGCAGCCAAGACATCAATCAGCCCCAGCATTTT
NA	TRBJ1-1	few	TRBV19	CASRSPGHSNTEAFF	TGTGCCAGTAGGTCGCCGGGACACTCGAACACTGAAGCTTTCTTT
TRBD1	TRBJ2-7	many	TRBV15	CATSILGGSEQYF	TGTGCCACCAGCATTTTAGGGGGCAGCGAGCAGTACTTC
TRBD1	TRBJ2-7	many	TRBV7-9	CASSARGRGSYEQYF	TGTGCCAGCAGCGCCAGGGGGCGCGGGTCCTACGAGCAGTACTTC
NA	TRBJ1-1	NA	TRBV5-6	CASSSGSPTEAFF	TGTGCCAGCAGCTCTGGGAGCCCAACTGAAGCTTTCTTT
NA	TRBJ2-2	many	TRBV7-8	CASSWPPGEETGELFF	TGTGCCAGCAGCTGGCCCCCGGGAGAGGAGACCGGGGAGCTGTTTTTT
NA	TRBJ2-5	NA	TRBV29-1	CSVGLAEETQYF	TGCAGCGTTGGGTTAGCGGAAGAGACCCAGTACTTC
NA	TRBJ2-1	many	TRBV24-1	CATSDYIGLGGGEQFF	TGTGCCACCAGTGATTATATTGGACTAGGGGGCGGTGAGCAGTTCTTC
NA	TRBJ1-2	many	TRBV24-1	CATSDNNQRRRSWDGYTF	TGTGCCACCAGTGATAATAATCAGCGCAGGAGGTCGTGGGATGGCTACACCTTC
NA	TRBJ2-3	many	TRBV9	CASSTGGPTDTQYF	TGTGCCAGCAGCACCGGGGGACCCACAGATACGCAGTATTTT
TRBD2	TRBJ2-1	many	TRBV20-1	CSAREPGTSVWNEQFF	TGCAGTGCTAGAGAACCCGGGACTAGCGTTTGGAATGAGCAGTTCTTC
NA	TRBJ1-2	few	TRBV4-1	CASSQEGRAYGYTF	TGCGCCAGCAGCCAAGAGGGCAGAGCCTATGGCTACACCTTC
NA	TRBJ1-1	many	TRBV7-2	CASSSSPGYTEAFF	TGTGCCAGCAGCTCTTCCCCAGGGTACACTGAAGCTTTCTTT
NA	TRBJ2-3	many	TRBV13	CASSAGLPTSTDTQYF	TGTGCCAGCAGCGCCGGACTTCCAACCAGCACAGATACGCAGTATTTT
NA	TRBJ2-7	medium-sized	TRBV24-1	CATRDGRSQDEQYF	TGTGCCACCAGAGACGGACGGTCTCAGGACGAGCAGTACTTC
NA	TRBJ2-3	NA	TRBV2	CASLGGGFTDTQYF	TGTGCCAGCCTTGGAGGGGGTTTCACAGATACGCAGTATTTT
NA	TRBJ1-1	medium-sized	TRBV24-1	CATGTGKGTEAFF	TGTGCCACCGGGACGGGGAAGGGGACTGAAGCTTTCTTT
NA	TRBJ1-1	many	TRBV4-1	CASSQVWTAPSEAFF	TGCGCCAGCAGCCAAGTCTGGACAGCCCCCTCTGAAGCTTTCTTT
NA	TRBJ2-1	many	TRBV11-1	CASSSDNRNQAFF	TGTGCCAGCAGCTCGGATAACAGAAACCAGGCGTTCTTC
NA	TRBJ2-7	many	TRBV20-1	CSARGQKGLYEQYF	TGCAGTGCCAGGGGTCAAAAGGGGCTATACGAGCAGTACTTC
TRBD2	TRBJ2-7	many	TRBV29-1	CSVYISGTSYEQYF	TGCAGCGTCTATATTAGCGGGACTTCCTACGAGCAGTACTTC
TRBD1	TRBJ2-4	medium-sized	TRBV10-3	CAISDGNRGLAKNIQYF	TGTGCCATCAGTGATGGTAACAGGGGCCTCGCCAAAAACATTCAGTACTTC
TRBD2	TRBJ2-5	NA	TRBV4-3	CASSLRAGGLVETQYF	TGCGCCAGCAGCCTTAGAGCGGGGGGGCTCGTAGAGACCCAGTACTTC
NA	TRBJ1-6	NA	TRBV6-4	CASRWTGLGSPLHF	TGTGCCAGCAGATGGACTGGATTGGGGTCACCCCTCCACTTT
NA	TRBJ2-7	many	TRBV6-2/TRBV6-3	CASSYSGMGYEQYF	TGTGCCAGCAGCTATAGCGGAATGGGCTACGAGCAGTACTTC
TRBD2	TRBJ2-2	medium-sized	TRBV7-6	CASSLESPLAGSGELFF	TGTGCCAGCAGCTTAGAATCCCCGCTAGCGGGATCCGGGGAGCTGTTTTTT
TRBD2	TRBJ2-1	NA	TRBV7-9	CASSLQCGGASNEQFF	TGTGCCAGCAGTCTTCAATGCGGGGGGGCAAGTAATGAGCAGTTCTTC
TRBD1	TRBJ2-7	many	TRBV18	CASSPPVGQGVYEQYF	TGTGCCAGCTCACCACCGGTGGGACAGGGAGTCTACGAGCAGTACTTC
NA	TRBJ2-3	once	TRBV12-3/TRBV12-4	CASSSPGDTQYF	TGTGCCAGCAGTTCCCCCGGAGATACGCAGTATTTT
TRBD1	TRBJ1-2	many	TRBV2	CASSLTPGDSPNYGYTF	TGTGCCAGCAGTCTCACGCCGGGGGACAGTCCCAACTATGGCTACACCTTC
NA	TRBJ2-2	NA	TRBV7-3	CASSLVTGELFF	TGTGCCAGCAGCTTGGTGACCGGGGAGCTGTTTTTT
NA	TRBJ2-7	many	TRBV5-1	CASSKGSTYEQYF	TGCGCCAGCAGCAAGGGATCCACCTACGAGCAGTACTTC
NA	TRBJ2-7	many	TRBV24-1	CATRGRERNEQYF	TGTGCCACCAGAGGCAGGGAGCGAAACGAGCAGTACTTC
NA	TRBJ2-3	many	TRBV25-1	CASSEPGSRVPDTQYF	TGTGCCAGCAGTGAACCGGGTAGCAGAGTCCCAGATACGCAGTATTTT
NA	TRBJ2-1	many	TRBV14	CASSQGVSYNEQFF	TGTGCCAGCAGCCAAGGCGTCTCCTACAATGAGCAGTTCTTC
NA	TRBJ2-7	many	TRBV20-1	CSASFLGRGFFGPYEQYF	TGCAGTGCTAGTTTCCTGGGACGGGGGTTTTTTGGTCCCTACGAGCAGTACTTC
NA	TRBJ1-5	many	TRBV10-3	CAISAGSQPQHF	TGTGCCATCAGTGCGGGATCCCAGCCCCAGCATTTT
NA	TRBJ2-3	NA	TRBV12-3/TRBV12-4	CASSLDAGLTDTQYF	TGTGCCAGCAGTTTAGACGCGGGACTCACAGATACGCAGTATTTT
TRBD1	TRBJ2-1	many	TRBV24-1	CATSDYGTGDEQFF	TGTGCCACCAGTGATTACGGGACAGGCGATGAGCAGTTCTTC
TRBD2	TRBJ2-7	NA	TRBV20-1	CSASPPGGEQYF	TGCAGTGCTAGTCCGCCGGGGGGCGAGCAGTACTTC
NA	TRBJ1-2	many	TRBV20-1	CSARNRATYGYTF	TGCAGTGCTAGAAACAGGGCTACCTATGGCTACACCTTC
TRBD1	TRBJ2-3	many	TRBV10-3	CAIQGDTDTQYF	TGTGCCATCCAGGGGGACACAGATACGCAGTATTTT
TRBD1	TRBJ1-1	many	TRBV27	CASSSNRGIHTEAFF	TGTGCCAGCAGCTCGAACAGGGGGATACACACTGAAGCTTTCTTT
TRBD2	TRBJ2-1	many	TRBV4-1	CASSQGASGRNEQFF	TGCGCCAGCAGCCAAGGGGCTAGCGGGAGGAATGAGCAGTTCTTC
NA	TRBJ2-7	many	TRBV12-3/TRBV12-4	CASSLIGEPPYEQYF	TGTGCCAGCAGTTTAATCGGCGAGCCCCCATACGAGCAGTACTTC
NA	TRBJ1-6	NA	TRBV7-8	CASSFGHSNSPLHF	TGTGCCAGCAGCTTCGGACACTCTAATTCACCCCTCCACTTT
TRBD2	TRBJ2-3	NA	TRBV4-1	CASSLGLAASTDTQYF	TGCGCCAGCAGCCTCGGACTAGCGGCTAGCACAGATACGCAGTATTTT
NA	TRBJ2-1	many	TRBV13	CASSLERKPQFF	TGTGCCAGCAGCTTAGAGAGGAAGCCGCAGTTCTTC
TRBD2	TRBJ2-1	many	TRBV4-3	CASSQDLGTSGNNEQFF	TGCGCCAGCAGCCAAGATCTAGGGACTAGCGGGAACAATGAGCAGTTCTTC
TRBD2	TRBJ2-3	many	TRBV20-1	CSASLASGRANPDTQYF	TGCAGTGCTAGTTTGGCCAGCGGGAGGGCCAATCCAGATACGCAGTATTTT